This TCR beta chain was sequenced for a study of control samples from healthy donors and cancer patients. Looked up from germline, CDR1 is SGHTA and CDR2 is FQGTGA. The CDR3 contains 13 residues. Trimming removed 3 bases from V and 1 base from J, with 6 bases in between. Profiled with immunoSEQ multiplex PCR; TCRdb holds only in-frame clones, not every one. The sample yields some 200,000 clones, 91% seen once. The V gene is TRBV7-3, the J gene TRBJ1-1, with unresolved D. The TCR was taken from a woman in her thirties in good health. Sample: blood. The chain's CDR3 is CASSFPGNTEAFF. The CDR3 DNA follows: TGTGCCAGCAGCTTCCCCGGGAACACTGAAGCTTTCTTT. The variable domain in full, with the rest retrieved from reference TRBV7-3 and TRBJ1-1, is GAGVSQTPSNKVTEKGKYVELRCDPISGHTALYWYRQSLGQGPEFLIYFQGTGAADDSGLPNDRFFAVRPEGSVSTLKIQRTERGDSAVYLCASSFPGNTEAFFGQGTRLTVV.